The clone carrying this T cell receptor beta chain was observed once. Its antigen is undetermined. Selected positively for CCR7 and CD45RO-negative, naive CD8 cells excluded terminally differentiated effector memory CD45RA+ cells. This record comes from a study of shared clonotypes between healthy human individuals. The run depth of the assay was deep. Sequenced by immunoSEQ multiplex PCR; TCRdb stores in-frame clones only, minus some. This table has about 2 million clones, around 96% appearing once. Overall study findings and caveats: It was observed that roughly 4.8% of naive CD4 clonotypes were shared across a handful of donors. Relative to their counterparts shared across all four donors, non-shared clonotypes exhibited diminished generation probabilities. Among the subsets, naive ones generally showed larger estimated richness than memory ones.

The sequence was obtained from a man between 18 and 35 years old in good health. Sequenced: naive CD8+ T cells sorted from blood.

The CDR3 spells CSARTVQETQYF. The CDR3 region has the DNA TGCAGCGCCAGGACGGTACAAGAGACCCAGTACTTC. The chain carries TRBV29-1 and TRBJ2-5; D is undetermined. The CDR3 has 12 amino acids. The germline V gene has CDR1 SQVTM and CDR2 ANQGSEA. V lost 7 bases and J 2 bases, leaving 11 bases between the germline ends. Supplemented by reference TRBV29-1 and TRBJ2-5, the full variable domain reads SAVISQKPSRDICQRGTSLTIQCQVDSQVTMMFWYRQQPGQSLTLIATANQGSEATYESGFVIDKFPISRPNLTFSTLTVSNMSPEDSSIYLCSARTVQETQYFGPGTRLLVL.